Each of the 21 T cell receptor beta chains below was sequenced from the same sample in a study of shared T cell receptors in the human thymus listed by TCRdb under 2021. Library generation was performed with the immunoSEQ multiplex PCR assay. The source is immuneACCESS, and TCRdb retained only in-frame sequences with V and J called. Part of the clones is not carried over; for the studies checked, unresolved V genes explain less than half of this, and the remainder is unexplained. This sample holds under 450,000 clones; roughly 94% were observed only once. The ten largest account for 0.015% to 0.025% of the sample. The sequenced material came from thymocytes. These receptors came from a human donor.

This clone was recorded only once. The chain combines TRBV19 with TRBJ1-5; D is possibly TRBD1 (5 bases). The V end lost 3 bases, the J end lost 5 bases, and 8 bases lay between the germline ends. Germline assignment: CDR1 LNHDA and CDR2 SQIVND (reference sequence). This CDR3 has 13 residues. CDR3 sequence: CASSMTVDQPQHF. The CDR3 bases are TGTGCCAGTAGTATGACAGTAGATCAGCCCCAGCATTTT.

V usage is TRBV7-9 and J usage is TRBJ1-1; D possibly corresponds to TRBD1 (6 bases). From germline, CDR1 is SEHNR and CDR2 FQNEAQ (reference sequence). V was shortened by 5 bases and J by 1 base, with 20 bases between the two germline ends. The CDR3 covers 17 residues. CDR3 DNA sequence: TGTGCCAGCAGCCCTAGACAGGCGGCTAGGGGGAACACTGAAGCTTTCTTT. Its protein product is CASSPRQAARGNTEAFF. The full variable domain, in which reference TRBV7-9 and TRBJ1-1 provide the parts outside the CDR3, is DTGVSQNPRHKITKRGQNVTFRCDPISEHNRLYWYRQTLGQGPEFLTYFQNEAQLEKSRLLSDRFSAERPKGSFSTLEIQRTEQGDSAMYLCASSPRQAARGNTEAFFGQGTRLTVV.

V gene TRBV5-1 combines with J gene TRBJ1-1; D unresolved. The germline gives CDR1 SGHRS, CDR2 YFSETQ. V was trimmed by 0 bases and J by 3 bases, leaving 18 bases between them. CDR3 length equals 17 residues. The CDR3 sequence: CASSLVPWESEDTEAFF. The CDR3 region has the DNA TGCGCCAGCAGCTTGGTTCCCTGGGAATCGGAGGACACTGAAGCTTTCTTT.

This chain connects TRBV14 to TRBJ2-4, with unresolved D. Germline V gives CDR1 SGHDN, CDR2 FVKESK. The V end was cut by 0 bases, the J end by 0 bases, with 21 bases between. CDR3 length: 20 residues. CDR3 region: CASSQDPAEAPRRAKNIQYF. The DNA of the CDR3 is TGTGCCAGCAGCCAAGATCCAGCCGAAGCGCCACGCAGAGCCAAAAACATTCAGTACTTC.

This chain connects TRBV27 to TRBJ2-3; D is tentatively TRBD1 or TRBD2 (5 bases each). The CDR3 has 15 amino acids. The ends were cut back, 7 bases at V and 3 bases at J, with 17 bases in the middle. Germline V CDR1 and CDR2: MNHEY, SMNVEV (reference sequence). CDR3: CASTRAGTGTDTQYF. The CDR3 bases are TGTGCCAGCACCAGGGCGGGTACGGGTACAGATACGCAGTATTTT.

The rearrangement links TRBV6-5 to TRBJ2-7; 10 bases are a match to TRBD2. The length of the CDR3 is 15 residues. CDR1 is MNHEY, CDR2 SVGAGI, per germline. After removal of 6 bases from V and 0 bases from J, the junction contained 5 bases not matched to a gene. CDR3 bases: TGTGCCAGCAGGTGTTCTAGCGGGAGCTCCTACGAGCAGTACTTC. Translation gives CASRCSSGSSYEQYF.

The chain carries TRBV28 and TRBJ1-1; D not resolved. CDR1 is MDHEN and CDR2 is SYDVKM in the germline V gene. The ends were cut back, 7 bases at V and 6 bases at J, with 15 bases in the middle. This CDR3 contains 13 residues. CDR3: CASTLLGSAEAFF. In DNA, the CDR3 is TGTGCCAGCACCTTGTTGGGGAGCGCTGAAGCTTTCTTT.

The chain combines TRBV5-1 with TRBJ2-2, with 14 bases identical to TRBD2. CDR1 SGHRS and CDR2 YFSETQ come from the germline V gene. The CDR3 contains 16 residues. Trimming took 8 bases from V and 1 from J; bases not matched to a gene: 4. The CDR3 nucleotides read TGCGCCAGTGGGACTAGCGGGAGTAAGAACACCGGGGAGCTGTTTTTT. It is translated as CASGTSGSKNTGELFF.

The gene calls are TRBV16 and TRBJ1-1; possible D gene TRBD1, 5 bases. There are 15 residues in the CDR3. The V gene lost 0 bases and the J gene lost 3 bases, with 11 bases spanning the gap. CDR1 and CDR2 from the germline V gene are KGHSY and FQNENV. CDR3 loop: CASSQSEPGDTEAFF. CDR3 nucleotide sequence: TGTGCCAGCAGCCAATCGGAACCGGGGGACACTGAAGCTTTCTTT.

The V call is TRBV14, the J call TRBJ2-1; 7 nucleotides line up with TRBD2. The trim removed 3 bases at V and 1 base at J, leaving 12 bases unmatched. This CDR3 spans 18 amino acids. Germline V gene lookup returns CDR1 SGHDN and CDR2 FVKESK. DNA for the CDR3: TGTGCCAGCAGCCACCGAGAGGGGAGGGAGAGATCCTACAATGAGCAGTTCTTC. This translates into CASSHREGRERSYNEQFF.

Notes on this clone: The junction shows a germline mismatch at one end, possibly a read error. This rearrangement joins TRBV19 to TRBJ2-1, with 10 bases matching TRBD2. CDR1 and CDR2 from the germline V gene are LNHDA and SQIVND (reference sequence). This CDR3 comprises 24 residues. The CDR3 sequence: CASSLEGRSNDLAGVNGAYNEQFF. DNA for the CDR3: TGTGCCAGTAGTCTAGAAGGAAGGTCCAACGACCTAGCGGGAGTTAATGGTGCCTACAATGAGCAGTTCTTC.

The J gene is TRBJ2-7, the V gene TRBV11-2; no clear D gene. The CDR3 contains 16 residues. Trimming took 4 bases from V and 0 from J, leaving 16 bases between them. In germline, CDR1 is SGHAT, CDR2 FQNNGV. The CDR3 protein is CASSYTFGGSSYEQYF. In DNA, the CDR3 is TGTGCCAGCAGCTATACCTTCGGCGGTAGCTCCTACGAGCAGTACTTC.

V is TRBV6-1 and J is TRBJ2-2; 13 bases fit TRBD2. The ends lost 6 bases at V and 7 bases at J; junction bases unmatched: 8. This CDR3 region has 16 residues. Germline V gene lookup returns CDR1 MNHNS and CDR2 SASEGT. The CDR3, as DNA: TGTGCCAGCAGGGAAACTAGCGGGAGGGCGAACGGGGAGCTGTTTTTT. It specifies CASRETSGRANGELFF.

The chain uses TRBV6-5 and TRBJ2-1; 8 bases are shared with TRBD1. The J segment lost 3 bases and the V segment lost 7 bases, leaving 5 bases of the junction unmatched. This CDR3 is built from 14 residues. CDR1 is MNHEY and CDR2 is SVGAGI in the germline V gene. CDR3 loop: CASTPGGHYNEQFF. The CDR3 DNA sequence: TGTGCCAGCACCCCAGGGGGCCACTACAATGAGCAGTTCTTC.

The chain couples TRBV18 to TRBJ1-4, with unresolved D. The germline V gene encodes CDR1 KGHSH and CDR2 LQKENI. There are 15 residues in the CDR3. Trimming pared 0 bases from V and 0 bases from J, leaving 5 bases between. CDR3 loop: CASSPPRATNEKLFF. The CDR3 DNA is TGTGCCAGCTCACCACCAAGGGCAACTAATGAAAAACTGTTTTTT.

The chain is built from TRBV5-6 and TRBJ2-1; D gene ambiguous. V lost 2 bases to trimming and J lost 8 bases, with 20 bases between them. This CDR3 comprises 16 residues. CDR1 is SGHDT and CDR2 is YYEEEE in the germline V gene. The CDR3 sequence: CASSFGPTASHHEQFF. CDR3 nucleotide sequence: TGTGCCAGCAGCTTTGGCCCCACGGCTAGTCACCATGAGCAGTTCTTC.

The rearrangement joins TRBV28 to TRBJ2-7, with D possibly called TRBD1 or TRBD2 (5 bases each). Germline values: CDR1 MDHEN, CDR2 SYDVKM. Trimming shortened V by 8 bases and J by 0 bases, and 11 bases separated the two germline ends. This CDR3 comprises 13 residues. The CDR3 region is CASLGPSSYEQYF. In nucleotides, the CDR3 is TGTGCCAGCTTGGGACCGTCCTCCTACGAGCAGTACTTC.

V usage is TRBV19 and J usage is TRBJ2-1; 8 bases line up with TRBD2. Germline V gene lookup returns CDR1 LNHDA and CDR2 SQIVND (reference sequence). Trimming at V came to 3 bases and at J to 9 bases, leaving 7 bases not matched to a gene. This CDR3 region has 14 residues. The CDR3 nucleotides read TGTGCCAGTAGTATCGCCCGGACTAGCCGTGAGCAGTTCTTC. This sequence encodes CASSIARTSREQFF.

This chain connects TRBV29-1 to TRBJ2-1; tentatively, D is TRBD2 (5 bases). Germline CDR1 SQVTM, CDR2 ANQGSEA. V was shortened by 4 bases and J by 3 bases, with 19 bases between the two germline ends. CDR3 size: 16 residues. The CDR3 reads CSVVSSWRSVYNEQFF. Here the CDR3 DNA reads TGCAGCGTTGTCTCCTCCTGGAGGTCTGTCTACAATGAGCAGTTCTTC.

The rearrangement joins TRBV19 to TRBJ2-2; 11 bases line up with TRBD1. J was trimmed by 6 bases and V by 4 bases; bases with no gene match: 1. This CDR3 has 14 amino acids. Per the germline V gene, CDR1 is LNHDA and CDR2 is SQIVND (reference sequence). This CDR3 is CASSKGQGAGELFF. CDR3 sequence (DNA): TGTGCCAGTAGTAAGGGACAGGGGGCCGGGGAGCTGTTTTTT.

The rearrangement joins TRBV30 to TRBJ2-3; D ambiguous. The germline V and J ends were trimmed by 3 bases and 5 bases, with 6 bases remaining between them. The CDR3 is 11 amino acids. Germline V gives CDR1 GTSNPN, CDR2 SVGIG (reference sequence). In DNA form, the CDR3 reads TGTGCCTGGAGCCTCAGAGATACGCAGTATTTT. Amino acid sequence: CAWSLRDTQYF.